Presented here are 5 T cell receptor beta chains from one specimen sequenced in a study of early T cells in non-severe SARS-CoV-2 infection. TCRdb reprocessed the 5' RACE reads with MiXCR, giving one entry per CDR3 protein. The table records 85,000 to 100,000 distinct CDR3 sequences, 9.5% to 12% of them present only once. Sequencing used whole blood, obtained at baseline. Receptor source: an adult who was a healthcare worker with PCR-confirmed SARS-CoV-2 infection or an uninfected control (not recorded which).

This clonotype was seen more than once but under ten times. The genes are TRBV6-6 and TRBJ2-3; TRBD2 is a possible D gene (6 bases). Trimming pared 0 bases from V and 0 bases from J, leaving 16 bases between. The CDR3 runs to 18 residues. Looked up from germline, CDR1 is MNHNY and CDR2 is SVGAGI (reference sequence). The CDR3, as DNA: TGTGCCAGCAGTTACTCTAGCGGTAGCCTCGAGAGCACAGATACGCAGTATTTT. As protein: CASSYSSGSLESTDTQYF.

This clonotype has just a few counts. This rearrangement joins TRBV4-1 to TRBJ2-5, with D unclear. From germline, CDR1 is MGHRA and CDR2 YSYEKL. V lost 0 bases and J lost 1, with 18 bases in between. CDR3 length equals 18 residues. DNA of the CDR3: TGCGCCAGCAGCCAAGATGGGTCTAGATTCGGCGCCCAAGAGACCCAGTACTTC. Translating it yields CASSQDGSRFGAQETQYF.

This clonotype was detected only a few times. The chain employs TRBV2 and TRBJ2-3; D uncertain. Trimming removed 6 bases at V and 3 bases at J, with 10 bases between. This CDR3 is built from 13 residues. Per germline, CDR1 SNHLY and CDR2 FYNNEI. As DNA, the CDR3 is TGTGCCAGCAGGCTCGACAAAACAGATACGCAGTATTTT. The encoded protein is CASRLDKTDTQYF.

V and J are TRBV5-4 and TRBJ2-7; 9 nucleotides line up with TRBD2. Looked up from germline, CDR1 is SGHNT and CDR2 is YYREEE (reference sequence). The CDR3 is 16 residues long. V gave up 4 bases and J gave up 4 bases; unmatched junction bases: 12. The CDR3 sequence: CASSPFSGRATYEQYF. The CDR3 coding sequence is TGTGCCAGCAGCCCATTTAGCGGGAGAGCCACTTACGAGCAGTACTTC.

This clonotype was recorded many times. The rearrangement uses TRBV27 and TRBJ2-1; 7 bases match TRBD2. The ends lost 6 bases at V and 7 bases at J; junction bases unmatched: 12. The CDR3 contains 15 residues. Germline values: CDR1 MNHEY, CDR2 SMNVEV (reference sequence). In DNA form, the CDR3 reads TGTGCCAGCAGCCGGAGTACCGGGACTATAAATGAGCAGTTCTTC. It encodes CASSRSTGTINEQFF.